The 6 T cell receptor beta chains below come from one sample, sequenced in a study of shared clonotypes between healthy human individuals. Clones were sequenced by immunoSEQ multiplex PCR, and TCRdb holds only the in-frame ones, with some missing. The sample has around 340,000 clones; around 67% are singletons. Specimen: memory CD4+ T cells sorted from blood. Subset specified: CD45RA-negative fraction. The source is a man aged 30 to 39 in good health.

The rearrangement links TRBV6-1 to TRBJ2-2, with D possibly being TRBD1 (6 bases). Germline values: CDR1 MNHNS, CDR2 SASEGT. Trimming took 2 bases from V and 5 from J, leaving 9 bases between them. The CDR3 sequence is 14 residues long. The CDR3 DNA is TGTGCCAGCAGTGAAACTGGACAGACCGGGGAGCTGTTTTTT. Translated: CASSETGQTGELFF.

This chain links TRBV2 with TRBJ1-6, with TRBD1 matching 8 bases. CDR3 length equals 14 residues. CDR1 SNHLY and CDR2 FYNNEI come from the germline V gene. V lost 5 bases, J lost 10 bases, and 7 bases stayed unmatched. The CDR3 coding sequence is TGTGCCAGCAGTACCGACAGGGGCAGATCACCCCTCCACTTT. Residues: CASSTDRGRSPLHF.

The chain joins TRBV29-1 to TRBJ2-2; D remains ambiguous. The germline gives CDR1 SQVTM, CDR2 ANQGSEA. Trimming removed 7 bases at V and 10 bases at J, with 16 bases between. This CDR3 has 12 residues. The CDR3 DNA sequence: TGCAGCGCCGCTCGTCCTAGTGAGGAGCTGTTTTTT. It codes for CSAARPSEELFF.

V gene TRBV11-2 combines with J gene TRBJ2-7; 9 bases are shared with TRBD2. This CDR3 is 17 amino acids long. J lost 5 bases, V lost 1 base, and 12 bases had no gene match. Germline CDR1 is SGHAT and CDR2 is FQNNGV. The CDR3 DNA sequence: TGTGCCAGCAGCTTAGCGATCTCCGGGACTAGCATGGACGAGCAGTACTTC. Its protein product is CASSLAISGTSMDEQYF.

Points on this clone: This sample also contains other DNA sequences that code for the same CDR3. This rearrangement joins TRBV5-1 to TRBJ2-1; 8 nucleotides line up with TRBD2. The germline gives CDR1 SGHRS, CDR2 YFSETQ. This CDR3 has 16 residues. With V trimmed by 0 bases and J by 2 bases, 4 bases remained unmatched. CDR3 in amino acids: CASSLVAGGPYNEQFF. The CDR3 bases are TGCGCCAGCAGCTTGGTTGCGGGAGGTCCCTACAATGAGCAGTTCTTC. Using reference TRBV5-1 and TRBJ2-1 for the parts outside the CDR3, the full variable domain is KAGVTQTPRYLIKTRGQQVTLSCSPISGHRSVSWYQQTPGQGLQFLFEYFSETQRNKGNFPGRFSGRQFSNSRSEMNVSTLELGDSALYLCASSLVAGGPYNEQFFGPGTRLTVL.

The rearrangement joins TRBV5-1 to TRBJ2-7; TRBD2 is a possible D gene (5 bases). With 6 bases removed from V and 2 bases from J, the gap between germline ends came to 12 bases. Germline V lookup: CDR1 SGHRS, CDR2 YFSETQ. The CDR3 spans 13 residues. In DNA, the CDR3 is TGCGCCAGCAATATTGAGGGTACCTACGAGCAGTACTTC. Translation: CASNIEGTYEQYF.